This TCR delta chain was documented in a study of γδ T cells in repeated Plasmodium falciparum infection. Study context: Age- and gender-matched Australian children served as comparison for malaria-exposed Malian children.

V was pared by 2 bases and J by 1 base, with 41 bases between. The germline V gene encodes CDR1 TSWWSYY and CDR2 QGS. This CDR3 contains 25 residues. TCRdb re-called clones from the multiplex PCR reads using CATT. Of tens of thousands of delta-chain clones listed, 0.95% to 1% are singletons. A note on this clone: A read error likely explains this, since a far larger clone differs by one base. The sample holds other DNA sequences that translate to the same CDR3.

Gammadelta T cells were flow-sorted from PBMC into Vgamma9/Vdelta2+ and Vdelta2-negative populations for bulk analysis. Sequencing used gamma-delta T cells from blood. The clonotype was recovered from a pool of human donors (malaria-infected and uninfected, not separated). J is TRDJ1 and V is TRDV1; possibly TRDD2 for D (6 bases). TCRdb records no J gene; here it was assigned by comparing the DNA to germline. The CDR3 sequence is CALGESTEQATSYPHWYMGTDKLIF. The CDR3 DNA sequence: TGTGCTCTTGGGGAAAGCACTGAACAGGCTACGTCCTACCCTCACTGGTATATGGGCACCGATAAACTCATCTTT.